These 2 T cell receptor beta chains were sequenced from one sample in a study of blood T cells in healthy people across ages. Together with a sample-barcoded 5' primer, a J-beta primer mix was included in a second PCR lasting about 6 to 12 cycles. Via MiXCR, TCRdb re-called the 5' RACE reads, giving one row per CDR3 protein. There are more than 500,000 distinct CDR3 sequences in the sample; around a quarter occur only once, and 3% to 4% lies in the top ten. The same specimen was also included in a second study, on T cells of mothers and their children.

The sequenced sample consisted of blood. These receptor sequences come from a boy aged 2 to 9 in good health.

This clonotype appeared a few times. The chain uses TRBV6-5 and TRBJ2-5; no clear D gene. V was clipped by 5 bases and J by 4 bases, with 14 bases between them. Germline loops: CDR1 MNHEY, CDR2 SVGAGI. This CDR3 has 14 amino acids. CDR3 sequence (DNA): TGTGCCAGCAGTCCCGCTGTTCCGGCAGAGACCCAGTACTTC. Amino acids: CASSPAVPAETQYF.

Only a few counts were recorded for this clonotype. The junction departs from germline at one end; a sequencing error may be responsible. This rearrangement joins TRBV11-2 to TRBJ1-3; D unclear. Germline V lookup: CDR1 SGHAT, CDR2 FQNNGV. The CDR3 totals 12 residues. The CDR3 region has the DNA TGCGCCAGCAGCTCACAACGAAACACCATATATTTT. Translation gives CASSSQRNTIYF.